Listed below are T cell receptor beta chains from one sample, sequenced in a study of cytomegalovirus exposure and HLA in healthy donors. TCRdb's table, derived via immunoSEQ multiplex PCR, lists solely in-frame clones and lacks some. Here the sample spans some 170,000 clones, approximately 89% being singletons. The sequencing input was PBMCs. These receptors were obtained from a man between 25 and 39 years old in good health and CMV-seropositive. CDR3s include the opening cysteine and the closing phenylalanine or tryptophan. A D gene is named only where the DNA matches it firmly. Clone size appears in some rows only: once, few, many, or a class for an expanded clone.

>NA|TRBV9|NA|TRBJ2-5
TGTGCCAGCAGCCCCCCCCCGGGCGCGGGACAAGAGACCCAGTACTTC
CASSPPPGAGQETQYF
>TRBD1|TRBV4-3|NA|TRBJ1-1
TGCGCCAGCAGCCAACCGCTCCTGACAGGGGGCAGGGCCACTGAAGCTTTCTTT
CASSQPLLTGGRATEAFF
>NA|TRBV4-1|once|TRBJ2-6
TGCGCCAGCAGCCCAGCCTCTGGGGCCAACGTCCTGACTTTC
CASSPASGANVLTF
>NA|TRBV6-6|NA|TRBJ2-7
TGTGCCAGCAGTTATGCGGGCGGGACGCCCGACGAGCAGTACTTC
CASSYAGGTPDEQYF
>NA|TRBV27|NA|TRBJ2-7
TGTGCCAGCAGTTTATCGGGCAGGGTATACGAGCAGTACTTC
CASSLSGRVYEQYF
>TRBD1|TRBV6-6|NA|TRBJ2-4
TGTGCCAGCACCGCGGACAGGGCCATAGCCAAAAACATTCAGTACTTC
CASTADRAIAKNIQYF
>TRBD2|TRBV19|NA|TRBJ2-1
TGTGCCAGTAGTACGGGACTAGCGGGAGTATCCTACAATGAGCAGTTCTTC
CASSTGLAGVSYNEQFF
>NA|TRBV28|NA|TRBJ1-3
TGTGCCAGCAGTCCCCCGGGGACCGGAAACACCATATATTTT
CASSPPGTGNTIYF
>NA|TRBV7-2|NA|TRBJ2-5
TGTGCCAGCAGCCCCCGCGGAGCGGGCCAAGAGACCCAGTACTTC
CASSPRGAGQETQYF
>TRBD1|TRBV19|NA|TRBJ1-1
TGTGCCAGCACGACACAGGGGGCTTACACTGAAGCTTTCTTT
CASTTQGAYTEAFF
>TRBD1|TRBV19|NA|TRBJ1-1
TGTGCCAGTAGTGCCGACAGGGGGCGCCCCACTGAAGCTTTCTTT
CASSADRGRPTEAFF
>NA|TRBV29-1|NA|TRBJ2-7
TGCAGCGTTGAAGACGGACTCTCGAGCTCCTACGAGCAGTACTTC
CSVEDGLSSSYEQYF
>TRBD2|TRBV12-5|NA|TRBJ2-3
TGTGCTAGTGGTTTGGGGCTAGCGGGGAGCACAGATACGCAGTATTTT
CASGLGLAGSTDTQYF
>TRBD2|TRBV7-2|NA|TRBJ2-5
TGTGCCAGCAGGGATCCGGAAGGTAGCGGGGGTGAGACCCAGTACTTC
CASRDPEGSGGETQYF
>NA|TRBV6-5|NA|TRBJ2-5
TGTGCCAGCAGTAAAGCCACGGGAGAGACCCAGTACTTC
CASSKATGETQYF
>NA|TRBV9|once|TRBJ2-1
TGTGCCAGCAGCGGGGGGAGAGTCAATGAGCAGTTCTTC
CASSGGRVNEQFF
>TRBD2|TRBV5-8|NA|TRBJ2-7
TGTGCCAGCAGCTTGGGGGAGGGAGGAGGCGAGCAGTACTTC
CASSLGEGGGEQYF
>NA|TRBV6-5|NA|TRBJ1-4
TGTGCCAGCGGCTTGGCGGGTGAAAAACTGTTTTTT
CASGLAGEKLFF
>TRBD2|TRBV11-3|NA|TRBJ2-2
TGTGCCAGCAGCTTAGCCCGTTCGGGGGGAGTCGGCACCGGGGAGCTGTTTTTT
CASSLARSGGVGTGELFF
>NA|TRBV2|NA|TRBJ2-5
TGTGCCAGCATTGAGCGCGGAGGGGGGGAGACCCAGTACTTC
CASIERGGGETQYF
>TRBD2|TRBV5-1|NA|TRBJ2-1
TGCGCCAGCAGTCAAGCTAGCGGGATTCGTGAGCAGTTCTTC
CASSQASGIREQFF
>NA|TRBV11-3|many|TRBJ2-7
TGTGCCAGCAGCTCCTTATACGAGCAGTACTTC
CASSSLYEQYF
>NA|TRBV2|NA|TRBJ2-1
TGTGCCAGCACAGGTAGCTCCTACAATGAGCAGTTCTTC
CASTGSSYNEQFF
>NA|TRBV18|once|TRBJ1-3
TGTGCCAGCTTCCTAGGGGCTGTCGGAAACACCATATATTTT
CASFLGAVGNTIYF
>NA|TRBV7-7|NA|TRBJ2-1
TGTGCCAGCAGCCCCGGCTCGGGGGTCCAGCAGTTCTTC
CASSPGSGVQQFF
>NA|TRBV7-9|many|TRBJ2-7
TGTGCCAGCAGCTTAACTGGAGGAGATGGCAGGGAGCAGTACTTC
CASSLTGGDGREQYF
>NA|TRBV7-8|NA|TRBJ2-5
TGTGCCAGCAGTCGTGATGGGGGGGCTGGAGAGACCCAGTACTTC
CASSRDGGAGETQYF
>TRBD2|TRBV27|NA|TRBJ2-7
TGTGCCAGCAGCCGGGGGGGGGACCAGGTCGACGAGCAGTACTTC
CASSRGGDQVDEQYF
>TRBD2|TRBV28|NA|TRBJ2-7
TGTGCCAGCAGTTTTGGACTAGGCCCCTACGAGCAGTACTTC
CASSFGLGPYEQYF
>NA|TRBV11-2|once|TRBJ2-4
TGTGCCAGCAGCGGCGTAAACATTCAGTACTTC
CASSGVNIQYF
>NA|TRBV29-1|NA|TRBJ2-7
TGCAGCGTTGAAGATGGAGGCAGGGGCTACGAGCAGTACTTC
CSVEDGGRGYEQYF
>TRBD1|TRBV4-3|NA|TRBJ2-7
TGCGCCAGCAGCCAAGGGACAGGGGATATCGAGCAGTACTTC
CASSQGTGDIEQYF
>NA|TRBV11-2|few|TRBJ1-2
TGTGCCAGCAGCCTCTCTACAGGGAACTATGGCTACACCTTC
CASSLSTGNYGYTF
>NA|TRBV5-1|NA|TRBJ2-7
TGCGCCAGCAGCCTCCGGGACGGAACCTACGAGCAGTACTTC
CASSLRDGTYEQYF
>TRBD2|TRBV30|once|TRBJ2-3
TGTGCCTGGAGCGGGGGGGCCTTAGATACGCAGTATTTT
CAWSGGALDTQYF
>NA|TRBV6-5|NA|TRBJ2-2
TGTGCCATCTCCAGGGGAAGTAGGACCGGGGAGCTGTTTTTT
CAISRGSRTGELFF
>NA|TRBV5-1|once|TRBJ1-2
TGCGCCAGCAGCTTGGCCGGGGCCCAGGGGGGCTACACCTTC
CASSLAGAQGGYTF
>TRBD2|TRBV7-9|NA|TRBJ2-3
TGTGCCAGCAGCTTAGGCGGGAGATCAGCAGATACGCAGTATTTT
CASSLGGRSADTQYF
>NA|TRBV4-3|many|TRBJ2-1
TGCGCCAGCAGCCAAGATTACCCCGAGGGGAATGAGCAGTTCTTC
CASSQDYPEGNEQFF
>NA|TRBV4-3|NA|TRBJ1-4
TGCGCCAGCAGCCAAGGGTCCGCAACTAATGAAAAACTGTTTTTT
CASSQGSATNEKLFF
>NA|TRBV5-1|NA|TRBJ1-6
TGCGCCAGCAGCTTATCCGGGTCCCGATCACCCCTCCACTTT
CASSLSGSRSPLHF
>NA|TRBV30|once|TRBJ1-4
TGTGCCTGGAGTGTGGGGACATCGACTAATGAAAAACTGTTTTTT
CAWSVGTSTNEKLFF
>NA|TRBV5-1|NA|TRBJ2-2
TGCGCCAGCAGAGTTGGGTGGGGACGGAACACCGGGGAGCTGTTTTTT
CASRVGWGRNTGELFF